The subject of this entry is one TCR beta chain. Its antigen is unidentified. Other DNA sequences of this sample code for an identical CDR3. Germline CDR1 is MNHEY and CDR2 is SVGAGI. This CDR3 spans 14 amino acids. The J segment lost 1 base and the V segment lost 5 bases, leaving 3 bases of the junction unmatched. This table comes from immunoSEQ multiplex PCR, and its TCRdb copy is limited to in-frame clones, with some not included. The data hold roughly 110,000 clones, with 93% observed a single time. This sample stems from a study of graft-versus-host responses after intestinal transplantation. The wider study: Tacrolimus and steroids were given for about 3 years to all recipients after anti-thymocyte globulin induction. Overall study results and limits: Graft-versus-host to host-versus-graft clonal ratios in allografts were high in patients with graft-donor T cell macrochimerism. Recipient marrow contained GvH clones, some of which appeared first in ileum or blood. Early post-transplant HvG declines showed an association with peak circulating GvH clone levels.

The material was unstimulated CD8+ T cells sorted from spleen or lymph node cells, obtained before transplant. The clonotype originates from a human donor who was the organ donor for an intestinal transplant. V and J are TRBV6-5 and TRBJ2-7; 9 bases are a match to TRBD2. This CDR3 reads CASSPLAGSYEQYF. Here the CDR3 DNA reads TGTGCCAGCAGTCCTCTAGCGGGGTCCTACGAGCAGTACTTC.